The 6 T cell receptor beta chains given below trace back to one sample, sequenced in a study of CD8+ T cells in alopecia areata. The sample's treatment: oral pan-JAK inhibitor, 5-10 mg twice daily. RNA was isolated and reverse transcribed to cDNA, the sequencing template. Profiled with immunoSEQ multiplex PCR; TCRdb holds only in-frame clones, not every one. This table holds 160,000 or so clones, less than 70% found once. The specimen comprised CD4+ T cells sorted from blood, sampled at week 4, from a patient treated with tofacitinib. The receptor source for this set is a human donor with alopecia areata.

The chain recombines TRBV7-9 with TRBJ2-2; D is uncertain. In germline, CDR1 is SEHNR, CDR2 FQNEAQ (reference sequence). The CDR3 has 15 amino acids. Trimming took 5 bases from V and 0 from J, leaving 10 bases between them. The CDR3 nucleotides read TGTGCCAGCAGCCCCGGGCCGGCGAACACCGGGGAGCTGTTTTTT. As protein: CASSPGPANTGELFF.

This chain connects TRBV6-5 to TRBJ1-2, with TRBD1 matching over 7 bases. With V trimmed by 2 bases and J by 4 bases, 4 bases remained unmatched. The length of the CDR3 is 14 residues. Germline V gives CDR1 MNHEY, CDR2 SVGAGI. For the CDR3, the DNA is TGTGCCAGCAGTTACAGGGACAGCCGCTATGGCTACACCTTC. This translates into CASSYRDSRYGYTF.

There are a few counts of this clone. Written as DNA, the CDR3 is TGTGCCTGGAGTTATGTTAGGCTCGAGCAGTACTTC. Its protein product is CAWSYVRLEQYF. This sequence joins TRBV30 and TRBJ2-7; D unclear. CDR3 length: 12 amino acids. Germline lookup yields CDR1 GTSNPN and CDR2 SVGIG (reference sequence). Trimming left V 2 bases short and J 6 bases short, with 11 bases between.

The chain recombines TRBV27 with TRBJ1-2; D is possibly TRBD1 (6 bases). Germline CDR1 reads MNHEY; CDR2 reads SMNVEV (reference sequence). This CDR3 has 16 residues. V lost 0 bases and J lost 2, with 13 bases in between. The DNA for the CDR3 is TGTGCCAGCAGTTTATCGGGGGCGGCGGGAAACTATGGCTACACCTTC. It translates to CASSLSGAAGNYGYTF.

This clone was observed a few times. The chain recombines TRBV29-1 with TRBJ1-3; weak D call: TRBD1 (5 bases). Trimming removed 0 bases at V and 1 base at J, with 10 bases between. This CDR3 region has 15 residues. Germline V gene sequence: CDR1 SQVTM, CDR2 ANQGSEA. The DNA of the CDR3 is TGCAGCGTTGAAGAGGGCAGGGCGTCTGGAAACACCATATATTTT. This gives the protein CSVEEGRASGNTIYF.

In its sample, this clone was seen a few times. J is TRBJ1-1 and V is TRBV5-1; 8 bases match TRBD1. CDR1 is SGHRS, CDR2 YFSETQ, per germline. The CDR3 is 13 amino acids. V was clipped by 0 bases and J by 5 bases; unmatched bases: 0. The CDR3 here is CASSLGTGTEAFF. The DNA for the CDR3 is TGCGCCAGCAGCTTGGGGACAGGGACTGAAGCTTTCTTT.